The 21 T cell receptor beta chains in this list originate from one sample, sequenced in a study of control samples from healthy donors and cancer patients. Produced via immunoSEQ multiplex PCR; TCRdb's table is partial and in-frame only. The sample has about 250,000 clones; roughly 82% are singletons. The sequenced material came from PBMCs. The receptors originated from a woman aged 55-70 years with lung cancer.

This rearrangement joins TRBV11-3 to TRBJ2-7; tentatively, D is TRBD2 (6 bases). The CDR3 contains 13 residues. V lost 5 bases and J 0 bases, leaving 8 bases between the germline ends. CDR1 is SGHNT, CDR2 YENEEA, per germline. In DNA form, the CDR3 reads TGTGCCAGCAGCGTGGGAGGCTCCTACGAGCAGTACTTC. As protein: CASSVGGSYEQYF.

V and J are TRBV6-1 and TRBJ1-6, with a tentative D call TRBD1 (6 bases). Germline V CDR1 and CDR2: MNHNS, SASEGT. The CDR3 has 15 amino acids. The ends were cut back, 2 bases at V and 4 bases at J, with 9 bases in the middle. CDR3 residues: CASSERGSYNSPLHF. The CDR3 DNA reads as TGTGCCAGCAGTGAAAGGGGGAGTTATAATTCACCCCTCCACTTT.

This chain uses TRBV15 with TRBJ2-5; D is perhaps TRBD2 (6 bases). The V gene's germline CDR1 is LNHNV and CDR2 YYDKDF (reference sequence). Trimming left V 1 base short and J 2 bases short, with 32 bases between. This CDR3 spans 22 amino acids. DNA for the CDR3: TGTGCCACCAGCAGAGTGGGGCTCGGTATGAACAGACAAATAGCGGAGCAAGAGACCCAGTACTTC. Translation: CATSRVGLGMNRQIAEQETQYF.

A single count supports this clone. This chain uses TRBV7-5 with TRBJ1-1. TRBV7-5 is a pseudogene segment. This CDR3 has 19 residues. The CDR3 is CARSFLTATRDFRNTEAFF. The CDR3 nucleotides are TGTGCCAGAAGCTTTCTCACAGCGACCCGGGACTTTCGGAACACTGAAGCTTTCTTT.

V gene TRBV28 combines with J gene TRBJ2-2; 7 bases are a match to TRBD2. CDR3 size: 14 residues. CDR1 and CDR2 from the germline V gene are MDHEN and SYDVKM. The trim removed 2 bases at V and 5 bases at J, leaving 2 bases unmatched. The chain's CDR3 is CASSLTGGTGELFF. The CDR3 coding sequence is TGTGCCAGCAGTTTAACCGGGGGGACCGGGGAGCTGTTTTTT. Filled out from reference TRBV28 and TRBJ2-2, the complete variable domain reads DVKVTQSSRYLVKRTGEKVFLECVQDMDHENMFWYRQDPGLGLRLIYFSYDVKMKEKGDIPEGYSVSREKKERFSLILESASTNQTSMYLCASSLTGGTGELFFGEGSRLTVL.

This rearrangement joins TRBV3-1 (or the pseudogene TRBV3-2) to TRBJ2-3; tentatively, D is TRBD2 (7 bases). This CDR3 contains 15 residues. V was pared by 4 bases and J by 0 bases, with 11 bases between. The germline CDR1 and CDR2 sequences are LGHDT and YNNKEL (reference sequence). CDR3: CASSRGGSSTDTQYF. The CDR3 DNA reads TGTGCCAGCAGCCGGGGGGGCTCTAGCACAGATACGCAGTATTTT.

This sequence joins TRBV19 and TRBJ1-5; perhaps TRBD1 as D (6 bases). The length of the CDR3 is 17 residues. Germline V gene sequence: CDR1 LNHDA, CDR2 SQIVND (reference sequence). V lost 5 bases and J 2 bases, leaving 19 bases between the germline ends. The CDR3 region is CASSPFRGLGGNQPQHF. CDR3 DNA: TGTGCCAGTAGTCCGTTCCGGGGGCTGGGGGGCAATCAGCCCCAGCATTTT.

In this sample, this clone turned up many times. V is TRBV3-1 (or the pseudogene TRBV3-2) and J is TRBJ2-2; 8 bases are shared with TRBD1. V shed 4 bases, J shed 2 bases, and the junction held 9 bases outside the gene matches. The CDR3 consists of 17 residues. Germline-derived CDR1 and CDR2 are LGHDT and YNNKEL (reference sequence). CDR3 sequence reads: CASSLPAGTGNTGELFF. In DNA, the CDR3 is TGTGCCAGCAGCCTCCCTGCCGGGACAGGAAACACCGGGGAGCTGTTTTTT.

The chain is built from TRBV5-1 and TRBJ1-2, with TRBD1 as a possible D gene (6 bases). V lost 4 bases to trimming and J lost 8 bases, with 15 bases between them. The CDR3 has 13 amino acids. Germline V lookup: CDR1 SGHRS, CDR2 YFSETQ. CDR3 coding DNA: TGCGCCAGCAGCCCACAGGGTTCGCAGGGCTACACCTTC. Its translation: CASSPQGSQGYTF.

Only one count was recorded for this clone. The germline gene is not matched at one end of the junction; a read error may be the cause. This rearrangement joins TRBV30 to TRBJ1-2, with 7 bases matching TRBD1. Germline V lookup: CDR1 GTSNPN, CDR2 SVGIG (reference sequence). This CDR3 is built from 11 residues. CDR3 coding DNA: TGTGCCTTTTGGGACAGTGCGGGTTACGTCTTC. Translation: CAFWDSAGYVF.

This clone occurred once. The rearrangement joins TRBV6-5 to TRBJ2-1; 7 bases are shared with TRBD2. The CDR3 contains 14 residues. J was trimmed by 1 base and V by 8 bases; bases with no gene match: 5. Germline V gene lookup returns CDR1 MNHEY and CDR2 SVGAGI. CDR3 in amino acids: CASGGDSSYNEQFF. The DNA of the CDR3 is TGTGCCAGCGGGGGGGACTCTTCCTACAATGAGCAGTTCTTC.

V gene TRBV5-5 combines with J gene TRBJ2-5; D gene unclear. The CDR3 totals 14 residues. From germline, CDR1 is SGHKS and CDR2 YYEKEE (reference sequence). V was shortened by 2 bases and J by 1 base, with 9 bases between the two germline ends. Written as DNA, the CDR3 is TGTGCCAGCAGCTTCCAGCCTAGCCAAGAGACCCAGTACTTC. Its translation is CASSFQPSQETQYF.

The chain is built from TRBV18 and TRBJ1-1, with a tentative D call TRBD1 (6 bases). V gave up 3 bases and J gave up 5 bases, with 13 bases separating them. Germline CDR1 KGHSH, CDR2 LQKENI. This CDR3 comprises 14 residues. This chain's CDR3 is CASSPTGANTEAFF. The CDR3 region has the DNA TGTGCCAGCTCACCTACGGGGGCGAATACTGAAGCTTTCTTT.

Concerning this clone itself: The same CDR3 can be traced to other DNA sequences in this sample. The J gene is TRBJ1-3, the V gene TRBV6-1; D is uncertain. Germline CDR1 reads MNHNS; CDR2 reads SASEGT. CDR3 length: 14 residues. The V gene lost 0 bases and the J gene lost 2 bases, with 5 bases spanning the gap. This chain's CDR3 is CASSEAIPGNTIYF. Here the CDR3 DNA reads TGTGCCAGCAGTGAAGCTATCCCTGGAAACACCATATATTTT.

This clone was detected only once. The chain joins TRBV20-1 to TRBJ2-7; 7 bases map to TRBD2. Germline CDR1 and CDR2: DFQATT and SNEGSKA (reference sequence). The CDR3 length is 12 residues. J lost 3 bases, V lost 3 bases, and 2 bases had no gene match. CDR3 loop: CSASRGVYEQYF. In nucleotides, the CDR3 is TGCAGTGCTAGTCGGGGGGTCTACGAGCAGTACTTC.

V usage is TRBV7-2 and J usage is TRBJ2-7, with TRBD1 matching 7 bases. Germline loops: CDR1 SGHTA, CDR2 FQGNSA. The CDR3 covers 14 residues. Trimming cost V 3 bases and J 3 bases; bases outside gene matches: 5. CDR3: CASSFTAGGYEQYF. For the CDR3, the DNA is TGTGCCAGCAGCTTCACGGCAGGGGGCTACGAGCAGTACTTC.

The gene calls are TRBV28 and TRBJ2-5; weak D call: TRBD2 (5 bases). The V end lost 8 bases, the J end lost 1 base, and 11 bases lay between the germline ends. This CDR3 region has 13 residues. Looked up from germline, CDR1 is MDHEN and CDR2 is SYDVKM. The CDR3 loop reads CASGLLAQETQYF. The CDR3 coding sequence is TGTGCCAGCGGCCTCCTAGCCCAAGAGACCCAGTACTTC. Together with reference TRBV28 and TRBJ2-5, the CDR3 gives the full variable domain: DVKVTQSSRYLVKRTGEKVFLECVQDMDHENMFWYRQDPGLGLRLIYFSYDVKMKEKGDIPEGYSVSREKKERFSLILESASTNQTSMYLCASGLLAQETQYFGPGTRLLVL.

This sequence joins TRBV2 and TRBJ1-2; D is possibly TRBD1 (5 bases). This CDR3 is 15 amino acids long. With 3 bases removed from V and 0 bases from J, the gap between germline ends came to 11 bases. Germline V gene data show CDR1 as SNHLY and CDR2 as FYNNEI. This CDR3 is CASSDMQGSNYGYTF. The CDR3 bases are TGTGCCAGCAGTGATATGCAGGGATCTAACTATGGCTACACCTTC.

This chain links TRBV6-1 with TRBJ1-2, with TRBD1 matching over 8 bases. This CDR3 comprises 13 residues. The V segment lost 5 bases and the J segment 8 bases; nucleotides outside the gene matches: 7. The germline CDR1 and CDR2 sequences are MNHNS and SASEGT. The CDR3 region is CASSPTGGEGYTF. The CDR3 region has the DNA TGTGCCAGCAGTCCAACAGGGGGTGAGGGCTACACCTTC.

This clone was found once. The J gene is TRBJ2-1, the V gene TRBV5-1, with TRBD1 matching over 10 bases. Unmatched junction bases numbered 5, after V lost 7 bases and J lost 4 bases. CDR3 length equals 14 residues. Germline V gene sequence: CDR1 SGHRS, CDR2 YFSETQ. CDR3 DNA sequence: TGCGCCAGCGCCGGGACAGGGGCATACAATGAGCAGTTCTTC. Protein: CASAGTGAYNEQFF.

The chain uses TRBV6-5 and TRBJ2-2; possible D gene TRBD1, 6 bases. This CDR3 is built from 13 residues. Germline CDR1 MNHEY, CDR2 SVGAGI. V was shortened by 5 bases and J by 6 bases, with 10 bases between the two germline ends. As DNA, the CDR3 is TGTGCCAGCAGTCTACAGGGTGCCGGGGAGCTGTTTTTT. Protein product: CASSLQGAGELFF.